The text below deals with one T cell receptor beta chain. What it recognizes is unknown. It was with a sample-barcoded 5' primer and a J-beta primer mix that a second PCR of about 7 to 12 cycles was run. MiXCR, run by TCRdb on the 5' RACE reads, gives a single entry per CDR3 protein. Of roughly 1.6 million distinct CDR3 sequences in the sample, almost 35% were seen once. This sample stems from a study of blood T cells in healthy people across ages. Study details: Template-switching capture recovered about one barcoded beta molecule per two T cells.

Extraction of total RNA produced a minimum of 5 micrograms from each sample. Trimming left V 3 bases short and J 8 bases short, with 13 bases between. The V gene's germline CDR1 is SGHTA and CDR2 FQGNSA. The CDR3 runs to 13 residues. The study's findings and limits: Changes in expanded clonotypes were possibly confounded, as the CMV status of donors was unknown. Unsorted PBMCs blocked a conclusive comparison of naive and antigen-experienced cells.

The sample consisted of blood. The chain uses TRBV7-2 and TRBJ1-1; no clear D. The sequence came from a woman aged 25 to 39 in good health. The CDR3: CASSFWREVEAFF. The CDR3 DNA sequence: TGTGCCAGCAGCTTCTGGAGGGAGGTGGAAGCTTTCTTT.